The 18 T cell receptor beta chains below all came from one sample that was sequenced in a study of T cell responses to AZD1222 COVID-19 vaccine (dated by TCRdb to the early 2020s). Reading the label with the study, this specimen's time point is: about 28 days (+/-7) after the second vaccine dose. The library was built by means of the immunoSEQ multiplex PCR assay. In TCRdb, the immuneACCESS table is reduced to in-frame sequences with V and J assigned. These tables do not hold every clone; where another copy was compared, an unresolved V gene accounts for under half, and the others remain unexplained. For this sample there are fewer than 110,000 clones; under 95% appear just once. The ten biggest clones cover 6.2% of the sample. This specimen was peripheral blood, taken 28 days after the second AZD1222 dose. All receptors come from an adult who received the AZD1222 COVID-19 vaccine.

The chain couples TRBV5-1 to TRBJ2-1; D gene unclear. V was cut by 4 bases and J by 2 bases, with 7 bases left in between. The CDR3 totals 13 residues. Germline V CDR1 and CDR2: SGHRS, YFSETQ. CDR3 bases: TGCGCCAGCAGCGATTTTACCTACAATGAGCAGTTCTTC. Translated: CASSDFTYNEQFF.

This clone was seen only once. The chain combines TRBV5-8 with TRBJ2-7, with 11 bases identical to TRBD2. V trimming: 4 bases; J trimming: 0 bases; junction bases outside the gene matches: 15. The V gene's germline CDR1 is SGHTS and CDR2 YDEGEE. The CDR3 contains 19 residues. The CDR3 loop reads CASSPVGFLAGGLSYEQYF. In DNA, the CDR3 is TGTGCCAGCAGCCCGGTGGGATTTCTAGCGGGAGGTCTCTCCTACGAGCAGTACTTC.

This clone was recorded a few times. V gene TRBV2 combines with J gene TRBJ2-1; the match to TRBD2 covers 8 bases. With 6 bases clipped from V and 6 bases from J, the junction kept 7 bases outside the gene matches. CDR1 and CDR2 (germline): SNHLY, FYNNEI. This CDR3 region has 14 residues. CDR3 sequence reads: CASSSGTSANEQFF. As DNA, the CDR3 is TGTGCCAGCAGCTCCGGGACTAGTGCCAATGAGCAGTTCTTC.

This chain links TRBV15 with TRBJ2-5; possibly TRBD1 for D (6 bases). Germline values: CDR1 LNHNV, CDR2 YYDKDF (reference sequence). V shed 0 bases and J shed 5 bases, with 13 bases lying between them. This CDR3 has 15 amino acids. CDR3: CATSRDNRQGETQYF. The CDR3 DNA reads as TGTGCCACCAGCAGAGATAATCGGCAGGGGGAGACCCAGTACTTC. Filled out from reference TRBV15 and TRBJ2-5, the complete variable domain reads DAMVIQNPRYQVTQFGKPVTLSCSQTLNHNVMYWYQQKSSQAPKLLFHYYDKDFNNEADTPDNFQSRRPNTSFCFLDIRSPGLGDTAMYLCATSRDNRQGETQYFGPGTRLLVL.

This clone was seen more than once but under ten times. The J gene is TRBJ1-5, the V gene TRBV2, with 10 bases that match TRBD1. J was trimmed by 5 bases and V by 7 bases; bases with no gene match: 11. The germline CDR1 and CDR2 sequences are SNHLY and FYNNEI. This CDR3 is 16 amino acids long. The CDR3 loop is CASKLPGQGRDQPQHF. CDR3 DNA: TGTGCCAGCAAATTACCGGGACAGGGGCGCGATCAGCCCCAGCATTTT.

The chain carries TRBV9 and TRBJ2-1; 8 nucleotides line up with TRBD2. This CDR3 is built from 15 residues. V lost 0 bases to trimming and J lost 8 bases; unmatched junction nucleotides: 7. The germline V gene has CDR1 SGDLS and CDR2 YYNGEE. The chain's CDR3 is CASSVVATSVHEQFF. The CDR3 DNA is TGTGCCAGCAGCGTAGTAGCGACTAGCGTGCATGAGCAGTTCTTC.

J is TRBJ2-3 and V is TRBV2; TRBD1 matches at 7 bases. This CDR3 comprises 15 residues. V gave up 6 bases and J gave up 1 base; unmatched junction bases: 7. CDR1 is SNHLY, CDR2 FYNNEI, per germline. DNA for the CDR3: TGTGCCAGCAGACCACAGGGGTTGGGCACAGATACGCAGTATTTT. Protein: CASRPQGLGTDTQYF.

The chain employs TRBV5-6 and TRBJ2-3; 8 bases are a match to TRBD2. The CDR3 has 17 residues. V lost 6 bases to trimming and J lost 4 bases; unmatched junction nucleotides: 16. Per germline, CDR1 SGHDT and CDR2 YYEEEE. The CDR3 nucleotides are TGTGCCAGCACCCTTCCCACGGAAGCCGGGGGGGCAGATACGCAGTATTTT. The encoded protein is CASTLPTEAGGADTQYF.

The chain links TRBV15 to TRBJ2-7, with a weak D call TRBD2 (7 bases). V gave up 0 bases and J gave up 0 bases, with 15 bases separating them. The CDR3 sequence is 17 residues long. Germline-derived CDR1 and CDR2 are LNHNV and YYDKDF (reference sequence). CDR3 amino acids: CATSRDITGGLSYEQYF. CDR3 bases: TGTGCCACCAGCAGAGATATAACGGGGGGCCTCTCCTACGAGCAGTACTTC.

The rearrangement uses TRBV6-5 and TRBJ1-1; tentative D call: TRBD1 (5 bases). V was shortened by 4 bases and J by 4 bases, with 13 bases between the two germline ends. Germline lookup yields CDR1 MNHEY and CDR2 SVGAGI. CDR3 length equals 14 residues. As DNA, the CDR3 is TGTGCCAGCAGTTCCCGGGACGGGGCCACTGAAGCTTTCTTT. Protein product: CASSSRDGATEAFF.

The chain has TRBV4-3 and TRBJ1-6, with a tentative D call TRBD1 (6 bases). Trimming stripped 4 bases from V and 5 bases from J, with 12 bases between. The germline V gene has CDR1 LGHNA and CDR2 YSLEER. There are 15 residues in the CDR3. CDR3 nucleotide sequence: TGCGCCAGCAGCCGTAGGACAGCTGATAATTCACCCCTCCACTTT. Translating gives CASSRRTADNSPLHF.

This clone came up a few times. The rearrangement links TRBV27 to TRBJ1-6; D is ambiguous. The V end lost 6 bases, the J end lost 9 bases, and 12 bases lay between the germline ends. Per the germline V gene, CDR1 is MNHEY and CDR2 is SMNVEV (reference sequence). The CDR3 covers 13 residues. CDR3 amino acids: CASSQTRGSPLHF. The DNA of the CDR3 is TGTGCCAGCAGCCAGACGCGGGGTTCACCCCTCCACTTT.

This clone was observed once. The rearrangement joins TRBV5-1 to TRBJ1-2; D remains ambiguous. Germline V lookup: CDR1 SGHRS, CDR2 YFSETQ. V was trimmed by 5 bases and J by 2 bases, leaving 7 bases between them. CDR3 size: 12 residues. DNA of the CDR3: TGCGCCAGCAGGCCGGAGAACTATGGCTACACCTTC. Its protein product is CASRPENYGYTF.

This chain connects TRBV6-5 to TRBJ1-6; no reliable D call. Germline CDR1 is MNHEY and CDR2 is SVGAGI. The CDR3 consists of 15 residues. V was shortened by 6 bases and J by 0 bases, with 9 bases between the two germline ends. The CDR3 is CASRVFSSYNSPLHF. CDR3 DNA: TGTGCCAGCAGGGTCTTCAGCTCCTATAATTCACCCCTCCACTTT.

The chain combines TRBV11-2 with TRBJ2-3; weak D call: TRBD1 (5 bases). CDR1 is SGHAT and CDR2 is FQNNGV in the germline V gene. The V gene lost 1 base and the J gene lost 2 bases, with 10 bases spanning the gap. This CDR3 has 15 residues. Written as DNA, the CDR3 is TGTGCCAGCAGCTTAGGGGTGGGGCTCACAGATACGCAGTATTTT. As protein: CASSLGVGLTDTQYF.

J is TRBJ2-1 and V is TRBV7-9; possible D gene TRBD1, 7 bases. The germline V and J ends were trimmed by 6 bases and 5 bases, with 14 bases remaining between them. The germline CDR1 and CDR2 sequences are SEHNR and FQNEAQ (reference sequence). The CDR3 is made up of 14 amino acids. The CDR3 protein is CASRPGGNHNEQFF. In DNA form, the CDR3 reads TGTGCCAGCAGGCCAGGGGGGAACCACAATGAGCAGTTCTTC. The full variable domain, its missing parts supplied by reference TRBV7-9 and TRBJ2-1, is DTGVSQNPRHKITKRGQNVTFRCDPISEHNRLYWYRQTLGQGPEFLTYFQNEAQLEKSRLLSDRFSAERPKGSFSTLEIQRTEQGDSAMYLCASRPGGNHNEQFFGPGTRLTVL.

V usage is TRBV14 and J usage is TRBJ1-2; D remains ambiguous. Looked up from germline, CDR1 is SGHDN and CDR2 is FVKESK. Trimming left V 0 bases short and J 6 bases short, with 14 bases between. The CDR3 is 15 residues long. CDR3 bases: TGTGCCAGCAGCCAAGATAGTTGGCACCAGGATGGCTACACCTTC. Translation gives CASSQDSWHQDGYTF. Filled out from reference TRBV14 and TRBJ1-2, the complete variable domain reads EAGVTQFPSHSVIEKGQTVTLRCDPISGHDNLYWYRRVMGKEIKFLLHFVKESKQDESGMPNNRFLAERTGGTYSTLKVQPAELEDSGVYFCASSQDSWHQDGYTFGSGTRLTVV.

The CDR3 here is CAWSVKGAGDYGYTF. DNA for the CDR3: TGTGCCTGGAGTGTAAAAGGGGCGGGAGACTATGGCTACACCTTC. This chain joins TRBV30 and TRBJ1-2, with D possibly matching TRBD1 (5 bases). The germline V and J ends were trimmed by 0 bases and 3 bases, with 14 bases remaining between them. The CDR3 is 15 residues long. CDR1 and CDR2 from the germline V gene are GTSNPN and SVGIG (reference sequence).